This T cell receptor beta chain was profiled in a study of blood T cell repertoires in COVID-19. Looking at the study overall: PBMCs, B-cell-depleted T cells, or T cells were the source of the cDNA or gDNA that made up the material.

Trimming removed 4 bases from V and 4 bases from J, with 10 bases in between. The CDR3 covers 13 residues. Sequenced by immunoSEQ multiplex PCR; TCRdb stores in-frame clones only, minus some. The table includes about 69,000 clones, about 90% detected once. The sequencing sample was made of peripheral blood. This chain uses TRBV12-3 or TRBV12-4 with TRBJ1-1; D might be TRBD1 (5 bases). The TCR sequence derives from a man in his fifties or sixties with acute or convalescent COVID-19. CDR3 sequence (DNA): TGTGCCAGCAGTTCTGGGGGGTTCACTGAAGCTTTCTTT. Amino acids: CASSSGGFTEAFF.